The clone carrying this TCR beta chain was observed at least ten times. Antigen unknown. These data are taken from a study of early T cells in non-severe SARS-CoV-2 infection. Study-level background: The sequenced material was bulk RNA from unsorted whole blood, and its chains were unpaired.

V was pared by 10 bases and J by 4 bases, with 14 bases of the junction left unmatched. CDR3 length equals 18 residues. Overall study findings and caveats: Using VDJdb, the matching emphasized anti-spike CD8 responses while missing private and CD4 specificities.

Tagging with unique molecular identifiers was applied to individual cDNA molecules. TCRdb analysed the 5' RACE reads with MiXCR anew, one entry per CDR3 protein. The sample consists of 24,000 or so distinct CDR3 sequences, approximately 6% of them appearing once. The TCR was taken from an adult who was a healthcare worker with PCR-confirmed SARS-CoV-2 infection or an uninfected control (not recorded which). This chain uses TRBV12-3 or TRBV12-4 with TRBJ2-3, with 16 bases that match TRBD2. Material for sequencing was whole blood. This CDR3 is CATSGTSGGATGADTQYF. The CDR3 DNA reads as TGTGCCACTTCAGGGACTAGCGGGGGGGCTACGGGCGCAGATACGCAGTATTTT.